This T cell receptor (beta chain) is drawn from a study of cytomegalovirus exposure and HLA in healthy donors. General study findings and limits: Follow-up analysis later connected one missense variant in DCLRE1C with trimming of TCR beta V- and J-genes. Previous analysis showed most TCR beta V segments were productive about 87% or about 30% of the time. Later analysis identified several of the most significant clusters that appeared linked to common viral pathogens. In a later analysis, HLA-associated beta chains showed higher expansion and lower generation probabilities than comparable chains.

In regard to this clone: Its antigen is not identified.

The PCR employed 60 Vbeta primers together with 13 Jbeta primers. Profiled with immunoSEQ multiplex PCR; TCRdb holds only in-frame clones, not every one. The sample carries roughly 140,000 clones, roughly 84% recorded once. Germline assignment: CDR1 SGHRS and CDR2 YFSETQ. Trimming took 8 bases from V and 5 from J, leaving 20 bases between them. This CDR3 comprises 14 residues. Sequences were obtained from PBMCs. J is TRBJ2-7 and V is TRBV5-1, with D perhaps TRBD1 (6 bases). The TCR comes from a boy aged 2 to 9 in good health and CMV-seronegative. The CDR3 nucleotides are TGCGCCAGATTATCAGGGGAGAGTCCCCACGAGCAGTACTTC. Encoded protein: CARLSGESPHEQYF.